These 20 T cell receptor beta chains were all obtained from the same sample, sequenced in a study of blood T cell repertoires in COVID-19. Generated by immunoSEQ multiplex PCR, the TCRdb table keeps only in-frame clones and is missing some. Here the sample spans tens of thousands of clones, about 88% being singletons. Sample: PBMCs or T cells enriched from blood (not recorded which). Source of these receptors: a woman aged 50 to 60 who had recovered from COVID-19.

The CDR3 nucleotides read TGTGCCAGCAGCCCAGTTTCATTCAGTGCTGAAGCTTTCTTT. This codes for CASSPVSFSAEAFF. The chain carries TRBV6-5 and TRBJ1-1; D is ambiguous. The V gene lost 6 bases and the J gene lost 6 bases, with 17 bases spanning the gap. The CDR3 length is 14 residues. Per the germline V gene, CDR1 is MNHEY and CDR2 is SVGAGI.

V usage is TRBV28 and J usage is TRBJ1-6; 7 nucleotides match TRBD1. Trimming took 5 bases from V and 6 from J; bases not matched to a gene: 4. The V gene's germline CDR1 is MDHEN and CDR2 SYDVKM. The CDR3 is made up of 14 amino acids. CDR3 sequence reads: CASSRTGANSPLHF. The DNA for the CDR3 is TGTGCCAGCAGTCGAACAGGGGCTAATTCACCCCTCCACTTT.

The chain couples TRBV5-1 to TRBJ2-5, with TRBD1 matching over 8 bases. This CDR3 is built from 15 residues. The V and J ends lost 2 bases and 4 bases, in that order; junction bases with no gene match: 7. The germline CDR1 and CDR2 sequences are SGHRS and YFSETQ. This CDR3 is CASSFTGGSIETQYF. CDR3 nucleotides: TGCGCCAGCAGCTTCACAGGGGGTAGTATAGAGACCCAGTACTTC.

The chain is built from TRBV5-8 and TRBJ1-2, with TRBD1 as a possible D gene (5 bases). This CDR3 is 14 amino acids long. With 6 bases removed from V and 4 bases from J, the gap between germline ends came to 16 bases. In germline, CDR1 is SGHTS, CDR2 YDEGEE. CDR3 protein: CASKQVVKVYGYTF. CDR3 nucleotide sequence: TGTGCCAGCAAACAGGTGGTGAAAGTCTATGGCTACACCTTC. Filled out from reference TRBV5-8 and TRBJ1-2, the complete variable domain reads EAGVTQSPTHLIKTRGQQATLRCSPISGHTSVYWYQQALGLGLQFLLWYDEGEERNRGNFPPRFSGRQFPNYSSELNVNALELEDSALYLCASKQVVKVYGYTFGSGTRLTVV.

V is TRBV7-3 and J is TRBJ2-6; D unresolved. The CDR3 loop spans 15 amino acids. In germline, CDR1 is SGHTA, CDR2 FQGTGA. V dropped 5 bases and J dropped 2 bases, with 10 bases sitting between them. The CDR3 region has the DNA TGTGCCAGCAGCGCAGGATTCGCTGGGGCCAACGTCCTGACTTTC. Its translation is CASSAGFAGANVLTF.

The sample holds one count of this clone. V is TRBV11-3 and J is TRBJ2-4; D gene ambiguous. V was trimmed by 7 bases and J by 7 bases, leaving 5 bases between them. Germline lookup yields CDR1 SGHNT and CDR2 YENEEA. The CDR3 consists of 10 residues. CDR3 loop: CASTLNIQYF. The DNA of the CDR3 is TGTGCCAGCACCCTGAACATTCAGTACTTC.

This clone was recorded only once. This chain links TRBV6-5 with TRBJ1-5, with 7 bases matching TRBD1. The CDR3 sequence is 14 residues long. Losses at the gene ends were 6 bases for V and 2 bases for J; bases not matched to a gene: 4. CDR1 is MNHEY and CDR2 is SVGAGI in the germline V gene. This CDR3 reads CASRQGRGNQPQHF. The CDR3 DNA reads as TGTGCCAGCAGACAGGGGAGAGGCAATCAGCCCCAGCATTTT.

The rearrangement links TRBV10-3 to TRBJ1-4, with a tentative D call TRBD1 (5 bases). There are 13 residues in the CDR3. Trimming removed 11 bases from V and 3 bases from J, with 13 bases in between. Looked up from germline, CDR1 is ENHRY and CDR2 is SYGVKD. CDR3 bases: TGTGCCTCTCGACAGACTTCTAATGAAAAACTGTTTTTT. Residues: CASRQTSNEKLFF.

The chain has TRBV4-2 and TRBJ1-2; 9 nucleotides align to TRBD1. CDR1 LGHNA and CDR2 YNFKEQ come from the germline V gene. The CDR3 is made up of 15 amino acids. Trimming cost V 3 bases and J 6 bases; bases outside gene matches: 8. The CDR3 reads CASSHTTGGADGYTF. In nucleotides, the CDR3 is TGTGCCAGCAGCCATACAACAGGGGGCGCGGATGGCTACACCTTC.

This chain connects TRBV28 to TRBJ2-1; 10 bases fit TRBD1. Trimming at V came to 6 bases and at J to 2 bases, leaving 4 bases not matched to a gene. Germline values: CDR1 MDHEN, CDR2 SYDVKM. The CDR3 length is 15 residues. The CDR3 bases are TGTGCCAGCAGGGGGGGGACAGGGGCCTACAATGAGCAGTTCTTC. Translating it yields CASRGGTGAYNEQFF.

The rearrangement links TRBV7-2 to TRBJ1-4, with TRBD1 identical over 9 bases. V shed 5 bases, J shed 6 bases, and the junction held 4 bases outside the gene matches. Germline values: CDR1 SGHTA, CDR2 FQGNSA. The CDR3 is made up of 14 amino acids. The CDR3 reads CASSSGTGYEKLFF. The CDR3 DNA follows: TGTGCCAGCAGCAGCGGGACAGGGTATGAAAAACTGTTTTTT.

The chain is built from TRBV7-2 and TRBJ1-6; 9 bases agree with TRBD1. The CDR3 has 16 amino acids. The germline V gene encodes CDR1 SGHTA and CDR2 FQGNSA. J was trimmed by 5 bases and V by 5 bases; bases with no gene match: 7. CDR3 region: CASSPQGAPNNSPLHF. For the CDR3, the DNA is TGTGCCAGCAGCCCACAGGGGGCACCTAATAATTCACCCCTCCACTTT.

The rearrangement links TRBV5-1 to TRBJ2-7, with 7 bases lining up with TRBD1. The trim removed 0 bases at V and 0 bases at J, leaving 6 bases unmatched. The length of the CDR3 is 16 residues. CDR1 and CDR2 from the germline V gene are SGHRS and YFSETQ. In DNA form, the CDR3 reads TGCGCCAGCAGCTTGGGGGGGACAGCGAGCTCCTACGAGCAGTACTTC. This codes for CASSLGGTASSYEQYF.

V and J are TRBV7-2 and TRBJ2-1; TRBD2 agrees at 11 bases. Per the germline V gene, CDR1 is SGHTA and CDR2 is FQGNSA. This CDR3 is built from 14 residues. Trimming at V came to 1 base and at J to 10 bases, leaving 3 bases not matched to a gene. In nucleotides, the CDR3 is TGTGCCAGCAGCTTAGTGGGACTAGCGGCCGAGCAGTTCTTC. The encoded protein is CASSLVGLAAEQFF.

This clone turned up a few times. The genes are TRBV7-2 and TRBJ1-5, with TRBD1 as a possible D gene (5 bases). Germline assignment: CDR1 SGHTA and CDR2 FQGNSA. The CDR3 consists of 15 residues. The V gene lost 1 base and the J gene lost 0 bases, with 7 bases spanning the gap. CDR3 sequence (DNA): TGTGCCAGCAGCTTAGGACAGAATAGCAATCAGCCCCAGCATTTT. Translation gives CASSLGQNSNQPQHF.

The rearrangement joins TRBV11-2 to TRBJ2-3; D perhaps matches TRBD1 (5 bases). V shed 0 bases and J shed 4 bases, with 8 bases lying between them. CDR3 length: 14 residues. CDR1 is SGHAT, CDR2 FQNNGV, per germline. The CDR3 here is CASSLDLGADTQYF. DNA for the CDR3: TGTGCCAGCAGCTTAGATTTAGGGGCAGATACGCAGTATTTT.

V and J are TRBV28 and TRBJ1-2; D might be TRBD1 (5 bases). The germline gives CDR1 MDHEN, CDR2 SYDVKM. CDR3 size: 14 residues. With 3 bases removed from V and 2 bases from J, the gap between germline ends came to 10 bases. CDR3 sequence (DNA): TGTGCCAGCAGTTTCTTCCGGGGGAACTATGGCTACACCTTC. It encodes CASSFFRGNYGYTF.

The count of this clone is one. The V call is TRBV5-1, the J call TRBJ1-3, with D possibly being TRBD1 (5 bases). The V and J ends lost 3 bases and 0 bases respectively, with 10 bases between them. Germline V CDR1 and CDR2: SGHRS, YFSETQ. The CDR3 is 15 amino acids. The CDR3, as DNA: TGCGCCAGCAGCTGGGGGGGAAGCTCTGGAAACACCATATATTTT. Translated, it gives CASSWGGSSGNTIYF.

This chain connects TRBV28 to TRBJ1-2, with 7 bases identical to TRBD1. Germline loops: CDR1 MDHEN, CDR2 SYDVKM. CDR3 size: 12 residues. J lost 5 bases, V lost 6 bases, and 3 bases had no gene match. CDR3 residues: CASSTGDYGYTF. The CDR3 DNA follows: TGTGCCAGCAGCACAGGGGATTATGGCTACACCTTC.

V and J are TRBV6-4 and TRBJ2-3; 8 bases are a match to TRBD1. With V trimmed by 3 bases and J by 1 base, 0 bases remained unmatched. The germline CDR1 and CDR2 sequences are MRHNA and SNTAGT. This CDR3 has 14 amino acids. CDR3 loop: CASSETGGTDTQYF. The CDR3 region has the DNA TGTGCCAGCAGTGAGACAGGGGGCACAGATACGCAGTATTTT.